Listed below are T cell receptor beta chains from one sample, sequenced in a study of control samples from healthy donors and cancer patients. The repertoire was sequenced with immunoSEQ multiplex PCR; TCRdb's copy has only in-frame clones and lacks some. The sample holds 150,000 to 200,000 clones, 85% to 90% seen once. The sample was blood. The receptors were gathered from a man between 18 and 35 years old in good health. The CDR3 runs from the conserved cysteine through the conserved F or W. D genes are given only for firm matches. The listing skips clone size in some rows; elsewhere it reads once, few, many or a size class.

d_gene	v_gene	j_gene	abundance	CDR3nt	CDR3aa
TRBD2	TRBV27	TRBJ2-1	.	TGTGCCAGCCGTAGCGGGGGGGCCTACAATGAGCAGTTCTTC	CASRSGGAYNEQFF
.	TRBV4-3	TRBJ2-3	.	TGCGCCAGCAGCCGAAGGACAGACACAGATACGCAGTATTTT	CASSRRTDTDTQYF
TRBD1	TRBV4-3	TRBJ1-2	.	TGCGCCAGCAGCCAAAGGGGACAGCACTATGGCTACACCTTC	CASSQRGQHYGYTF
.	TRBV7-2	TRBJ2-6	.	TGTGCCAGCAGCTTGGGGGGCTCTGGGGCCAACGTCCTGACTTTC	CASSLGGSGANVLTF
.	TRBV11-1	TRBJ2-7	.	TGTGCCAGCAGCGCCATATCCTGGGAGCAGTACTTC	CASSAISWEQYF
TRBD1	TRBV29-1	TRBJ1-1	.	TGCAGCGTTGACGGGGGACAGGGGATAGCTGAAGCTTTCTTT	CSVDGGQGIAEAFF
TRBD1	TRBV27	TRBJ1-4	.	TGTGCCAGCAGGTCGGGACAGGGTGCAACTAATGAAAAACTGTTTTTT	CASRSGQGATNEKLFF
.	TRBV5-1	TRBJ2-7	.	TGCGCCAGCAGCTTGAGGGGTTCGGGCTACGAGCAGTACTTC	CASSLRGSGYEQYF
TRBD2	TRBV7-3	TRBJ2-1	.	TGTGCCAGCAGCTTAATAGCGGGGGGGCCATACAATGAGCAGTTCTTC	CASSLIAGGPYNEQFF
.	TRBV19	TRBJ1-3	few	TGTGCCAGTAGTATCTCCGGTGGAAACACCATATATTTT	CASSISGGNTIYF
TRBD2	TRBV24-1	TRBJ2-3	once	TGTGCCACCAGTGTGAGTGTGGGGGGGACAGATACGCAGTATTTT	CATSVSVGGTDTQYF
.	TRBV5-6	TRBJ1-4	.	TGTGCCAGCAGCCGCGGGACGGTGGATGAAAAACTGTTTTTT	CASSRGTVDEKLFF
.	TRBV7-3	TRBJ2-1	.	TGTGCCAGCAGCTTAACGACGTCTCTTGAGCAGTTCTTC	CASSLTTSLEQFF
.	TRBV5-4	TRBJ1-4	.	TGTGCCAGCAGCTTGTATCGGGACGGAAATGAAAAACTGTTTTTT	CASSLYRDGNEKLFF
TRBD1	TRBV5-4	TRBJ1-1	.	TGTGCCAGCAGCTTGGAAGGGGGCATCACTGAAGCTTTCTTT	CASSLEGGITEAFF
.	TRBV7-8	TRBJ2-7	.	TGTGCCAGCAGCTTAGCTCCAGGGGAAACCTACGAGCAGTACTTC	CASSLAPGETYEQYF
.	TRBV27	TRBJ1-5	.	TGTGCCAGCAGTGAGGCAGGGAGTCAGCCCCAGCATTTT	CASSEAGSQPQHF
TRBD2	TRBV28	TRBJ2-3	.	TGTGCCAGCAGTTCCCCCTGGACTAGCGGGGACCGCACAGATACGCAGTATTTT	CASSSPWTSGDRTDTQYF
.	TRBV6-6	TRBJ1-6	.	TGTGCCAGCAATACACAGGGCTATTCACCCCTCCACTTT	CASNTQGYSPLHF
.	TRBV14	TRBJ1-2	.	TGTGCCAGCAGCCAAGGTCGGGGCCTCGCTAACTATGGCTACACCTTC	CASSQGRGLANYGYTF
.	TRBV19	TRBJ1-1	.	TGTGCCAGTAGTCCTGGGGCTTTCCTAGGGGCTTTCTTT	CASSPGAFLGAFF
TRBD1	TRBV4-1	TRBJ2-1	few	TGCGCCAGCAGCCCAAGGGGACAGGGGCAGGTGTACAATGAGCAGTTCTTC	CASSPRGQGQVYNEQFF
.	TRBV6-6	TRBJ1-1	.	TGTGCCAGCAGTTACTTTGCGAACACTGAAGCTTTCTTT	CASSYFANTEAFF
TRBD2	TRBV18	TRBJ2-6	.	TGTGCCAGCTCACCAGCGGGGGTTAGCTCTGGGGCCAACGTCCTGACTTTC	CASSPAGVSSGANVLTF
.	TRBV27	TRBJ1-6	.	TGTGCCAGCAGTCCCCTCCCTGAAGAGAATTCACCCCTCCACTTT	CASSPLPEENSPLHF
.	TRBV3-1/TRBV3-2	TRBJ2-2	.	TGTGCCAGCAGCCTCCCCCCCGGGGAGCTGTTTTTT	CASSLPPGELFF
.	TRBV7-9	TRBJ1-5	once	TGTGCCAGCAGCCTGAGCAGGGGAAATAGCAATCAGCCCCAGCATTTT	CASSLSRGNSNQPQHF
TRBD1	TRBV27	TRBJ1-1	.	TGTGCCAGCAGCCCACTCTTGCAGGGGGCGCTACCCACTGAAGCTTTCTTT	CASSPLLQGALPTEAFF
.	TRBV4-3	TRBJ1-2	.	TGCGCCAGCAGCCAAGGAACACGGGGAAACTATGGCTACACCTTC	CASSQGTRGNYGYTF
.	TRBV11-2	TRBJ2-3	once	TGTGCCAGCAGCTTAGAGGCCGTCACAGATACGCAGTATTTT	CASSLEAVTDTQYF
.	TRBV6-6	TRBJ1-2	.	TGTGCCAGCAGTGCCAGGGAGTACTATGGCTACACCTTC	CASSAREYYGYTF
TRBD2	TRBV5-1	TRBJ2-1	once	TGCGCCAGCAGCTCCCGGACTAGCGGGGTGTACAATGAGCAGTTCTTC	CASSSRTSGVYNEQFF
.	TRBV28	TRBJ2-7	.	TGTGCCAGCAGTTTCCGACAAATGAGCTCCTACGAGCAGTACTTC	CASSFRQMSSYEQYF
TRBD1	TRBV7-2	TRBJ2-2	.	TGTGCCAGCAGCGGATGGACAGGGGCCGGGGAGCTGTTTTTT	CASSGWTGAGELFF
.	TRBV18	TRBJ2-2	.	TGTGCCAGCTCACCGGGACTCTCCAGCACCGGGGAGCTGTTTTTT	CASSPGLSSTGELFF
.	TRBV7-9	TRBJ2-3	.	TGTGCCAGCACCTTAGCGGCTAGCACAGATACGCAGTATTTT	CASTLAASTDTQYF
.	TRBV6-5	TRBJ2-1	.	TGTGCCAGCAGTTTAAGCCAGGATGAGCAGTTCTTC	CASSLSQDEQFF
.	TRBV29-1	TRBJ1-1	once	TGCAGCGGTCAACAGGGTGGGAACACTGAAGCTTTCTTT	CSGQQGGNTEAFF
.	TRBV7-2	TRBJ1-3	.	TGTGCCAGCAGCTTCGCAGGAGGAGGAGCAAACACCATATATTTT	CASSFAGGGANTIYF
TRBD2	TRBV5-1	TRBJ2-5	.	TGCGCCAGCAGCTTAACTAGCGTTGAGCAAGAGACCCAGTACTTC	CASSLTSVEQETQYF
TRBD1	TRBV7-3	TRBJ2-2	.	TGTGCCAGCAGCCCCGACAGGGTCATCAACGGGGAGCTGTTTTTT	CASSPDRVINGELFF
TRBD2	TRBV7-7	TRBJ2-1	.	TGTGCCAGCAGCCCCGGACTAGCGGGGGATAATGAGCAGTTCTTC	CASSPGLAGDNEQFF
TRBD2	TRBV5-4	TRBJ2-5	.	TGTGCCAGCAGCCCCCTTACTAGCGGGGGGAGGGAGACCCAGTACTTC	CASSPLTSGGRETQYF
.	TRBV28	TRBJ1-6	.	TGTGCCAGCAGTTCATCCGGGACCTTAAATTCACCCCTCCACTTT	CASSSSGTLNSPLHF
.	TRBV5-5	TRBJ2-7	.	TGTGCCAGCAGCTTCACAGGGCGGGAGCAGTACTTC	CASSFTGREQYF